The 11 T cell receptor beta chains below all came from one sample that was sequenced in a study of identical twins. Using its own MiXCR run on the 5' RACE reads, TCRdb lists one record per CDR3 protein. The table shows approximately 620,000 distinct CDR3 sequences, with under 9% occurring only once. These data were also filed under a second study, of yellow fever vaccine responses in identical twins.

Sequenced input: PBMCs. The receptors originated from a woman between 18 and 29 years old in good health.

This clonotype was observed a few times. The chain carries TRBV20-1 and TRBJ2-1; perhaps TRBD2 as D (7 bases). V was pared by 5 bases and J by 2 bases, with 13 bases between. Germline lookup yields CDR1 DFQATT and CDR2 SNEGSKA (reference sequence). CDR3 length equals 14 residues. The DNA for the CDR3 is TGCAGTGCTCAAAGGGGGAGGGCCTACAATGAGCAGTTCTTC. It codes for CSAQRGRAYNEQFF.

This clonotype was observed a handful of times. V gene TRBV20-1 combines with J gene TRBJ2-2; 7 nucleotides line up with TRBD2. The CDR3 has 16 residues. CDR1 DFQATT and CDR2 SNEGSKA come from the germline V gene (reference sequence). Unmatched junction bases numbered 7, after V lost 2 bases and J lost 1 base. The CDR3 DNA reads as TGCAGTGCTAGAAACGGACTAGTTCGGAACACCGGGGAGCTGTTTTTT. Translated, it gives CSARNGLVRNTGELFF.

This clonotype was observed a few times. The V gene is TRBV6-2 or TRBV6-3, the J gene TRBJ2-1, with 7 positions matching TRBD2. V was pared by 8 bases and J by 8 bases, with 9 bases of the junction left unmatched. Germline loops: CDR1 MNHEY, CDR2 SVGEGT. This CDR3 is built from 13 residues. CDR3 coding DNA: TGTGCCAGCGCCGGGGAGGGCCGCGATGAGCAGTTCTTC. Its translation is CASAGEGRDEQFF.

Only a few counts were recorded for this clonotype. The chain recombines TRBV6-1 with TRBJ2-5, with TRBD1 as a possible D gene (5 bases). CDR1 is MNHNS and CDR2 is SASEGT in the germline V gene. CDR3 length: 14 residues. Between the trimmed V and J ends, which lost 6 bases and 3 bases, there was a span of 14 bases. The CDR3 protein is CASSRQLTKETQYF. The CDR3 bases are TGTGCCAGCAGCCGACAGTTAACTAAAGAGACCCAGTACTTC.

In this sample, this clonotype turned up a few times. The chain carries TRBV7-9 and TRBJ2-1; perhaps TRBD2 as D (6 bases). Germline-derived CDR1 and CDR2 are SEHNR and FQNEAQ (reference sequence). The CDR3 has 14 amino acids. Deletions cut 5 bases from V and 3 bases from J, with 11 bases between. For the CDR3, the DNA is TGTGCCAGCAGCAAAAGGGACTTCTACAATGAGCAGTTCTTC. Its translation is CASSKRDFYNEQFF.

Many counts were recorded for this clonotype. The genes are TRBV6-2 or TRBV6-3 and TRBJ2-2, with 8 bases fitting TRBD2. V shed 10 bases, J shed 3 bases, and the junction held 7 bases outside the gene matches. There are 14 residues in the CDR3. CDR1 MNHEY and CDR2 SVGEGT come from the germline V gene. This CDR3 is CATVSGIYTGELFF. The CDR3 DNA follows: TGTGCCACCGTTAGCGGGATTTACACCGGGGAGCTGTTTTTT.

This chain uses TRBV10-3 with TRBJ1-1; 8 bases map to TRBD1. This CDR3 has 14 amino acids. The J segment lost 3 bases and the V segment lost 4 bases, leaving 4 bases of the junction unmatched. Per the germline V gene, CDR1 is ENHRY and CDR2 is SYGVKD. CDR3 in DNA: TGTGCCATCAGTGGGACAGGGTCGCACACTGAAGCTTTCTTT. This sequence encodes CAISGTGSHTEAFF.

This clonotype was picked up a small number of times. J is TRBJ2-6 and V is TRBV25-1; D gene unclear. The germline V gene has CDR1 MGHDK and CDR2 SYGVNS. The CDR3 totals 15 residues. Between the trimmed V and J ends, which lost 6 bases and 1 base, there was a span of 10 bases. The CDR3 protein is CASRKPGSGANVLTF. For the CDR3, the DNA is TGTGCCAGCAGAAAACCCGGGTCTGGGGCCAACGTCCTGACTTTC. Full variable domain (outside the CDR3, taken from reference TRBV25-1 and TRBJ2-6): EADIYQTPRYLVIGTGKKITLECSQTMGHDKMYWYQQDPGMELHLIHYSYGVNSTEKGDLSSESTVSRIRTEHFPLTLESARPSHTSQYLCASRKPGSGANVLTFGAGSRLTVL.

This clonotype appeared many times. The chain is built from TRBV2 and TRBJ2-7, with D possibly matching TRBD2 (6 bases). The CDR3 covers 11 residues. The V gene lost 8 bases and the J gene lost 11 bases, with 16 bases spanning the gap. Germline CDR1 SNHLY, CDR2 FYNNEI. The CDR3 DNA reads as TGTGCCAGCCAATTAGAAAGGGAGGAGTACTTC. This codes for CASQLEREEYF. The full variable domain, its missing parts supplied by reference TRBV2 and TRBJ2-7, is EPEVTQTPSHQVTQMGQEVILRCVPISNHLYFYWYRQILGQKVEFLVSFYNNEISEKSEIFDDQFSVERPDGSNFTLKIRSTKLEDSAMYFCASQLEREEYFGPGTRLTVT.

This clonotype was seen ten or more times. CDR3 loop: CASGDSRFGRQETQYF. The DNA of the CDR3 is TGTGCCAGCGGAGACTCAAGATTCGGGCGACAAGAGACCCAGTACTTC. The chain carries TRBV7-2 and TRBJ2-5; unclear D gene. CDR1 is SGHTA and CDR2 is FQGNSA in the germline V gene. Trimming stripped 8 bases from V and 2 bases from J, with 21 bases between. The CDR3 is 16 residues long.

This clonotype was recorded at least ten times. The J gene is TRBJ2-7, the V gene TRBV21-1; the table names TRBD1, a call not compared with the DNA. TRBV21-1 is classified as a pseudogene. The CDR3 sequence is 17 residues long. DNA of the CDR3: TGTGCCAGCAGCGGTGGTGTTGATGGCTGGTGCCTGTGTGAGCAGTACTTC. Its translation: CASSGGVDGWCLCEQYF.